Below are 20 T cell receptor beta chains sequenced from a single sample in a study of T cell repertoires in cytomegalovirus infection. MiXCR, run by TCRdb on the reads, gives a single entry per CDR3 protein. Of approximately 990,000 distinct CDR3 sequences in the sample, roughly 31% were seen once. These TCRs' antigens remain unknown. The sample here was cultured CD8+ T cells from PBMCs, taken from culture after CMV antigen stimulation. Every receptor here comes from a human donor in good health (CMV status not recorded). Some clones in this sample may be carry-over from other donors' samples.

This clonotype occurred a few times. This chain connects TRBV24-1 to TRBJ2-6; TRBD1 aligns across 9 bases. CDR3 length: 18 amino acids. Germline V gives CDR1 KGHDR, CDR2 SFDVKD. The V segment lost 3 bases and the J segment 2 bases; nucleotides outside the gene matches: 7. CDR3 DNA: TGTGCCACCAGTGATGGGGACAGGGTACTAGCTGGGGCCAACGTCCTGACTTTC. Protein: CATSDGDRVLAGANVLTF.

DNA of the CDR3: TGTGCCAGCAGCGTTATTACAGAAACCTCAACTAATGAAAAACTGTTTTTT. Its translation: CASSVITETSTNEKLFF. The V gene is TRBV5-3, the J gene TRBJ1-4, with D unclear. TRBV5-3 is an ORF, with its function uncertain. The CDR3 has 17 amino acids. V was pared by 8 bases and J by 0 bases, with 20 bases between.

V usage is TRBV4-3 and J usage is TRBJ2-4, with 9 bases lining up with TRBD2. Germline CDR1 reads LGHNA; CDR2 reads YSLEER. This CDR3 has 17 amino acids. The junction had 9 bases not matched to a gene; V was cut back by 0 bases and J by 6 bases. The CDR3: CASSQDRAGGLRNIQYF. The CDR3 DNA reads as TGCGCCAGCAGCCAAGATCGGGCGGGGGGGTTGAGAAACATTCAGTACTTC.

CDR3 in amino acids: CASSQLDLSGGTDTQYF. CDR3 nucleotide sequence: TGCGCCAGCAGCCAACTCGACTTATCCGGAGGCACAGATACGCAGTATTTT. This chain links TRBV4-1 with TRBJ2-3, with unresolved D. The CDR3 has 17 amino acids. Germline CDR1 MGHRA, CDR2 YSYEKL. V gave up 2 bases and J gave up 1 base, with 16 bases separating them.

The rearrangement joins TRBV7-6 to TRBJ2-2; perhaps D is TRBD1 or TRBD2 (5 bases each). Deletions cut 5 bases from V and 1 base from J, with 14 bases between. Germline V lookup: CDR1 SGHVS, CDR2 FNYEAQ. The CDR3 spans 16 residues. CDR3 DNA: TGTGCCAGCAGCCCCCCGGGACGGCTGAACACCGGGGAGCTGTTTTTT. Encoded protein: CASSPPGRLNTGELFF.

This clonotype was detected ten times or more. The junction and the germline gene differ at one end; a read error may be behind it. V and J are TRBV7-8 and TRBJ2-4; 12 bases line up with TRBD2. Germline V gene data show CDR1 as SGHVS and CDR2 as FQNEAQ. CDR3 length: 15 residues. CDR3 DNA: TGTGCCAGCAGCCCCAGACCACTAGCGGGGGGATCGCAGCACTTC. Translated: CASSPRPLAGGSQHF.

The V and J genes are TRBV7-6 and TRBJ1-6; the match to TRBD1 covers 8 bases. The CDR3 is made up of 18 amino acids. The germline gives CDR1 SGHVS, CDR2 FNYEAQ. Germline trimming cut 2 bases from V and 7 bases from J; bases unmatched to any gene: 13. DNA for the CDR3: TGTGCCAGCAGCTTAAAAAGGGCAGGGGGCAAAACGAATTCACCCCTCCACTTT. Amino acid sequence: CASSLKRAGGKTNSPLHF.

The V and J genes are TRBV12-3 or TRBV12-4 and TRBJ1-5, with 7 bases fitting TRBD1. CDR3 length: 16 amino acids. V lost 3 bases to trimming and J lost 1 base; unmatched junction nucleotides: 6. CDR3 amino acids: CASSFQGGGSNQPQHF. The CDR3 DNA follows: TGTGCCAGCAGTTTCCAGGGGGGAGGCAGCAATCAGCCCCAGCATTTT.

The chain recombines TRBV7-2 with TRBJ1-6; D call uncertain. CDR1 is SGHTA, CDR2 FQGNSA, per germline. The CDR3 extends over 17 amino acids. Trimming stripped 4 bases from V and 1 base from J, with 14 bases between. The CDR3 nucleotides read TGTGCCAGCAGCTCCCATCCCCAAGGGTCCTATAATTCACCCCTCCACTTT. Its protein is CASSSHPQGSYNSPLHF.

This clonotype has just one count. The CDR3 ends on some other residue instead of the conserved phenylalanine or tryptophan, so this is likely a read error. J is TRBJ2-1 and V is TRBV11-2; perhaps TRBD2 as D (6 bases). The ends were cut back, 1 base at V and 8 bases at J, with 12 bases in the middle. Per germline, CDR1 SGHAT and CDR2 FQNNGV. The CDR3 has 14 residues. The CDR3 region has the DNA TGTGCCAGCAGCTTAGGACTAGGGCAGTATGAGCAGTTCATC. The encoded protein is CASSLGLGQYEQFI.

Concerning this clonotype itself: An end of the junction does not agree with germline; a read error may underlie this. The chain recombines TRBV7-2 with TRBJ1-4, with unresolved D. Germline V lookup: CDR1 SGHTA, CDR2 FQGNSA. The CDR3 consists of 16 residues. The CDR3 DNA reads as TGTGCCAGCAACTTAGGCGGAGGGCCAACTAATGAAAAACTGTTTTTT. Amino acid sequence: CASNLGGGPTNEKLFF.

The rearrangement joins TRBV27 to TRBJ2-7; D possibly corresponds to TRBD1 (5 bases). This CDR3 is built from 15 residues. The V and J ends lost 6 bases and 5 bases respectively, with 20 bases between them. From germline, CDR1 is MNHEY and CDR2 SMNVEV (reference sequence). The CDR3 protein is CASSSPLGVLHEQYF. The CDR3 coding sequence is TGTGCCAGCAGCTCTCCCCTAGGGGTTCTCCACGAGCAGTACTTC.

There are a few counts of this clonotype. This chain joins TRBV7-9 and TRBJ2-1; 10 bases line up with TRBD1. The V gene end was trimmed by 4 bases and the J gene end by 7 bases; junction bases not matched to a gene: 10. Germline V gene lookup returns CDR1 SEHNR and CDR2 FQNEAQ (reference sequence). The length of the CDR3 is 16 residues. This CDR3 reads CASSSLPGQGRNEQFF. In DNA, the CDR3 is TGTGCCAGCAGCTCCCTGCCGGGACAGGGGAGGAATGAGCAGTTCTTC. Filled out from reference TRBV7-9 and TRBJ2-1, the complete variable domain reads DTGVSQNPRHKITKRGQNVTFRCDPISEHNRLYWYRQTLGQGPEFLTYFQNEAQLEKSRLLSDRFSAERPKGSFSTLEIQRTEQGDSAMYLCASSSLPGQGRNEQFFGPGTRLTVL.

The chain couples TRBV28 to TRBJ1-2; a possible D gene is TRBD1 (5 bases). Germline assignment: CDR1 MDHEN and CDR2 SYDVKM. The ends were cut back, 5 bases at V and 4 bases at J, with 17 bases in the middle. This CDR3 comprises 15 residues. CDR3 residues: CASSPYTGTAYGYTF. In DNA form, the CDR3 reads TGTGCCAGCAGTCCATACACCGGGACGGCCTATGGCTACACCTTC.

As DNA, the CDR3 is TGTGCCAGCAGTGACGGGTTGGGGGAGGAGAAGTATGTGTACGAGCAGTACTTC. Its translation: CASSDGLGEEKYVYEQYF. This chain uses TRBV6-1 with TRBJ2-7; tentatively, D is TRBD2 (6 bases). The CDR3 runs 18 residues. Trimming removed 3 bases from V and 4 bases from J, with 25 bases in between. CDR1 is MNHNS, CDR2 SASEGT, per germline.

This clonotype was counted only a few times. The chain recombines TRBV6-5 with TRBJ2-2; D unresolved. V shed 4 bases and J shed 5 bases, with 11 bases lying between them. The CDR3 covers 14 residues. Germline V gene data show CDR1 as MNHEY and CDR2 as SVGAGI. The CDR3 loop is CASSSDARTGELFF. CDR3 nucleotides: TGTGCCAGCAGTTCGGACGCGAGGACCGGGGAGCTGTTTTTT.

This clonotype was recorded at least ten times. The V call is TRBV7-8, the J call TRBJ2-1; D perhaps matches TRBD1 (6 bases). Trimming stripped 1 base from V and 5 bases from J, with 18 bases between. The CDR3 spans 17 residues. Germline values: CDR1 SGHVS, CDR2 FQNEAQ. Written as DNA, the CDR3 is TGTGCCAGCAGCTTAGAAGAACGACGAGGGGGACACAATGAGCAGTTCTTC. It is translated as CASSLEERRGGHNEQFF.

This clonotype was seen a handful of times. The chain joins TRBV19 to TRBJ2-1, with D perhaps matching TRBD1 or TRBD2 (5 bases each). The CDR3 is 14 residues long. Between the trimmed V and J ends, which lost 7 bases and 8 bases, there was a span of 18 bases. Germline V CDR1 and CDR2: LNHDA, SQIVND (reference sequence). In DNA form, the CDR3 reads TGTGCCAGTACCCCGGGATCCGGGGCCTATGAGCAGTTCTTC. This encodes CASTPGSGAYEQFF.

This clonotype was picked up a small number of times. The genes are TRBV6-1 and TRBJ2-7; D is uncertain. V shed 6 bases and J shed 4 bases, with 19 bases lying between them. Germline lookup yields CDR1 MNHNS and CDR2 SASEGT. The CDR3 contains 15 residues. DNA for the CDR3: TGTGCCAGCAGCACCTTCCTAGGTACGGGTTACGAGCAGTACGTC. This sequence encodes CASSTFLGTGYEQYV.

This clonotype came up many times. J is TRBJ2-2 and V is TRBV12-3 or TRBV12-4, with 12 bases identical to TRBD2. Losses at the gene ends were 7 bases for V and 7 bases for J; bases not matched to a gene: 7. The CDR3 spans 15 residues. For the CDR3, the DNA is TGTGCCAGCACCCCTAGCGGGGGGGCAAACGGGGAGCTGTTTTTT. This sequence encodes CASTPSGGANGELFF.